The rows below give T cell receptor beta chains drawn from one sample of a study of response to subunit inactivated influenza vaccine. TCRdb independently ran MiXCR on the RT-PCR reads; one entry per CDR3 protein. Among about 190,000 distinct CDR3 sequences listed, over 13% were seen once. This specimen consisted of CD8+ T cells sorted from PBMCs, obtained about 5 days after vaccination. All receptors come from a middle-aged man who received an inactivated influenza vaccine. The CDR3 runs from the conserved cysteine through the conserved F or W. D genes are given only for firm matches. Clone sizes are given selectively: once, few, many, or a class where the clone is expanded.

J	D	V	size	CDR3	DNA
TRBJ2-3	.	TRBV25-1	few	CASSEYTLIDTQYF	TGTGCCAGCAGTGAATATACCCTAATAGATACGCAGTATTTT
TRBJ2-7	.	TRBV11-2	few	CASTPGSSYEQYF	TGTGCCAGCACCCCAGGGAGCTCCTACGAGCAGTACTTC
TRBJ2-5	TRBD1	TRBV6-5	many	CASSYGTGEETQYF	TGTGCCAGCAGTTACGGGACAGGGGAAGAGACCCAGTACTTC
TRBJ2-7	.	TRBV5-1	.	CASSLEFRAGILHKQYF	TGCGCCAGCAGCTTGGAATTTCGGGCGGGGATCTTACACAAGCAGTACTTC
TRBJ2-1	.	TRBV24-1	.	CATSDGGTAYNEQFF	TGTGCCACCAGTGATGGGGGGACAGCCTACAATGAGCAGTTCTTC
TRBJ2-1	.	TRBV19	.	CASSIMSYNEQFF	TGTGCCAGTAGTATAATGTCCTACAATGAGCAGTTCTTC
TRBJ2-1	.	TRBV25-1	few	CASSDAGYNEQFF	TGTGCCAGCAGTGACGCGGGGTACAATGAGCAGTTCTTC
TRBJ1-2	.	TRBV12-3/TRBV12-4	few	CASSSSYGYTF	TGTGCCAGCAGTAGTAGCTATGGCTACACCTTC
TRBJ1-2	.	TRBV20-1	.	CSARVLDYQGYTF	TGCAGTGCTAGAGTTCTTGACTATCAGGGCTACACCTTC
TRBJ2-1	.	TRBV20-1	.	CSAPRDSPYNEQFF	TGCAGTGCCCCCAGGGATAGCCCCTACAATGAGCAGTTCTTC
TRBJ2-7	TRBD2	TRBV20-1	.	CSAFEASGRSYEQYF	TGCAGTGCCTTTGAGGCTAGCGGGAGGTCCTACGAGCAGTACTTC
TRBJ1-6	.	TRBV27	.	CASSNRYSYNSPLHF	TGTGCCAGTAGCAACAGATACTCCTATAATTCACCCCTCCACTTT
TRBJ1-3	.	TRBV4-1	.	CASSQGAASGNTIYF	TGCGCCAGCAGCCAAGGGGCAGCGAGTGGAAACACCATATATTTT
TRBJ2-1	.	TRBV5-6	.	CASSIGTTVNEQFF	TGTGCCAGCAGCATCGGGACAACAGTCAATGAGCAGTTCTTC
TRBJ1-1	TRBD1	TRBV4-2	few	CASSSTTGEAFF	TGTGCCAGCAGCTCAACGACAGGGGAAGCTTTCTTT
TRBJ2-2	TRBD2	TRBV4-3	many	CASSQGGLAGSSTGELFF	TGCGCCAGCAGCCAAGGGGGACTAGCGGGATCTTCTACCGGGGAGCTGTTTTTT
TRBJ1-5	.	TRBV6-6	few	CASKVQSNQPQHF	TGTGCCAGCAAGGTCCAGTCCAATCAGCCCCAGCATTTT
TRBJ2-5	.	TRBV19	.	CASSFTAEEEKETQYF	TGTGCCAGTAGTTTTACTGCTGAGGAGGAGAAAGAGACCCAGTACTTC
TRBJ2-1	TRBD2	TRBV28	few	CASSPRLAGGPEQFF	TGTGCCAGCAGCCCCAGACTAGCGGGGGGGCCTGAGCAGTTCTTC